The clone carrying this TCR beta chain was counted between two and nine times. Its antigen is unidentified. Primers for the PCR totalled 60 Vbeta and 13 Jbeta. The assay was immunoSEQ multiplex PCR, and TCRdb's table has in-frame clones only and misses some. The sample has about 200,000 clones; 86% are singletons. This entry comes from a study of cytomegalovirus exposure and HLA in healthy donors. CDR3 length: 13 residues. The ends lost 9 bases at V and 3 bases at J; junction bases unmatched: 8. Germline V gene lookup returns CDR1 MNHEY and CDR2 SMNVEV (reference sequence). General study points: Highly shared variants forming one cluster were likely a sequencing artifact.

There were likely unrecorded immune exposures, though donors were nominally healthy when sampled. The TCR comes from a young woman in good health and CMV-seronegative. The chain employs TRBV27 and TRBJ2-7; TRBD1 aligns across 7 bases. The sample comprised PBMCs. DNA for the CDR3: TGTGCCAGTCAGGACAGGAGAAGCTACGAGCAGTACTTC. Translation: CASQDRRSYEQYF.